One T cell receptor (beta chain) is described in this entry. This sample is drawn from a study of blood T cell repertoires in COVID-19. On the study more broadly: COVID-19 samples from acute and convalescent phases originated in the United States, Italy and Spain. PBMCs, B-cell-depleted T cells, or T cells were the source of the cDNA or gDNA that made up the material.

Sequencing was performed with immunoSEQ multiplex PCR; in TCRdb, only in-frame clones are kept and a portion is missing. The sample yields around 260,000 clones, around nine tenths seen once. V dropped 4 bases and J dropped 5 bases, with 18 bases sitting between them. Germline V gene lookup returns CDR1 SGHRS and CDR2 YFSETQ. The CDR3 spans 15 residues. The source material was peripheral blood. The genes are TRBV5-1 and TRBJ2-5, with a tentative D call TRBD2 (6 bases). This receptor was obtained from a man aged 25 to 40 with active or convalescent COVID-19. For the CDR3, the DNA is TGCGCCAGCAGCCTCTTAGGTACTAGCATCGAGACCCAGTACTTC. Protein sequence: CASSLLGTSIETQYF.